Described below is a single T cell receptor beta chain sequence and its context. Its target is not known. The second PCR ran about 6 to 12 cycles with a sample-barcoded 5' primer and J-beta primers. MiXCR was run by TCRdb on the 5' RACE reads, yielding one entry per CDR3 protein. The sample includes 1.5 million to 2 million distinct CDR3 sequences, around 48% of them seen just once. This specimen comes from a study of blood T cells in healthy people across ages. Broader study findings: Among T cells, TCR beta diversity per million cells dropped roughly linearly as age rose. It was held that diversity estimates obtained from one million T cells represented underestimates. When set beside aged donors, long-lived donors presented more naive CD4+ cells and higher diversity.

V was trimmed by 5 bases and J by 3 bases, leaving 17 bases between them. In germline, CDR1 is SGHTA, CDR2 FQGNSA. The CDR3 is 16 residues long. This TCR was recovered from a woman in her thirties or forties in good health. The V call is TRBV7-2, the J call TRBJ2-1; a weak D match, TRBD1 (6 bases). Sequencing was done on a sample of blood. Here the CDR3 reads CASSVTRGGHYNEQFF. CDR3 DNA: TGTGCCAGCAGCGTAACTAGAGGGGGTCACTACAATGAGCAGTTCTTC.